One and the same sample provided the 18 T cell receptor beta chains below, sequenced in a study of T cell responses to AZD1222 COVID-19 vaccine. Clones were read by immunoSEQ multiplex PCR, and TCRdb kept only the in-frame ones, dropping some. The data show 150,000 to 200,000 clones, about nine tenths seen once. The input for sequencing was peripheral blood, taken 28 days after the second dose of the MenACWY control vaccine. These receptors were collected from an adult who received the MenACWY meningococcal vaccine as a control.

This chain connects TRBV30 to TRBJ1-2; D is ambiguous. Germline values: CDR1 GTSNPN, CDR2 SVGIG (reference sequence). V was clipped by 8 bases and J by 8 bases, with 30 bases between them. CDR3 size: 16 residues. DNA of the CDR3: TGTGCCACCCCCGGGCCCACCCTAAAAAGGCCTGTCGGCTACACCTTC. Translating gives CATPGPTLKRPVGYTF.

The chain links TRBV6-4 to TRBJ2-5, with D perhaps TRBD1 (7 bases). V lost 5 bases and J 7 bases, leaving 14 bases between the germline ends. The CDR3 totals 13 residues. Germline loops: CDR1 MRHNA, CDR2 SNTAGT. The CDR3 here is CASSSDREATQYF. The CDR3 region has the DNA TGTGCCAGCAGTTCTGACAGGGAGGCGACCCAGTACTTC.

This chain uses TRBV9 with TRBJ2-1, with a possible D match to TRBD2 (5 bases). The V end lost 0 bases, the J end lost 6 bases, and 13 bases lay between the germline ends. The germline gives CDR1 SGDLS, CDR2 YYNGEE. The CDR3 runs to 15 residues. The CDR3 region has the DNA TGTGCCAGCAGCGTAGTCGGGGAAGTTCGCAATGAGCAGTTCTTC. Amino acid sequence: CASSVVGEVRNEQFF.

This clone was seen a handful of times. This chain uses TRBV27 with TRBJ2-7; the match to TRBD1 covers 9 bases. CDR1 is MNHEY, CDR2 SMNVEV, per germline (reference sequence). The CDR3 has 15 residues. The V and J ends lost 5 bases and 4 bases, in that order; junction bases with no gene match: 9. The CDR3 nucleotides read TGTGCCAGCAGTCACGGACAGGGGTTTATTTACGAGCAGTACTTC. It is translated as CASSHGQGFIYEQYF.

V gene TRBV25-1 combines with J gene TRBJ2-6; 11 bases line up with TRBD2. The CDR3 runs 16 residues. CDR1 and CDR2 from the germline V gene are MGHDK and SYGVNS. The junction had 2 bases not matched to a gene; V was cut back by 3 bases and J by 4 bases. CDR3 loop: CASSDSGRVGANVLTF. Written as DNA, the CDR3 is TGTGCCAGCAGTGATAGCGGGAGGGTGGGGGCCAACGTCCTGACTTTC.

The chain recombines TRBV24-1 with TRBJ2-3; 14 bases map to TRBD2. Trimming removed 3 bases from V and 7 bases from J; junction bases left unmatched: 5. Per the germline V gene, CDR1 is KGHDR and CDR2 is SFDVKD. The CDR3 consists of 16 residues. CDR3 sequence (DNA): TGTGCCACCAGTGATAGGGGACTAGCGGGAGTCTATACGCAGTATTTT. Translated, it gives CATSDRGLAGVYTQYF.

The chain recombines TRBV7-9 with TRBJ1-3; maybe TRBD1 (6 bases). Between the trimmed V and J ends, which lost 1 base and 2 bases, there was a span of 6 bases. The germline CDR1 and CDR2 sequences are SEHNR and FQNEAQ (reference sequence). CDR3 length: 14 amino acids. CDR3 residues: CASSLDRAGNTIYF. CDR3 in DNA: TGTGCCAGCAGCTTAGACAGGGCTGGAAACACCATATATTTT.

This clone has just one count. This chain links TRBV5-1 with TRBJ2-5; D possibly uses TRBD1 or TRBD2 (6 bases each). Looked up from germline, CDR1 is SGHRS and CDR2 is YFSETQ. This CDR3 spans 17 amino acids. The V end lost 4 bases, the J end lost 5 bases, and 24 bases lay between the germline ends. CDR3 in amino acids: CASSPWGAQGMEETQYF. The CDR3 DNA reads TGCGCCAGCAGCCCCTGGGGGGCACAGGGAATGGAGGAGACCCAGTACTTC.

The chain couples TRBV28 to TRBJ1-4; a possible D gene is TRBD1 (5 bases). Germline CDR1 is MDHEN and CDR2 is SYDVKM. The CDR3 sequence is 13 residues long. The V and J ends lost 8 bases and 2 bases respectively, with 9 bases between them. CDR3 in amino acids: CASGGYTNEKLFF. The CDR3 DNA reads TGTGCCAGCGGGGGGTACACTAATGAAAAACTGTTTTTT.

This rearrangement joins TRBV27 to TRBJ2-7, with 8 positions matching TRBD2. This CDR3 region has 16 residues. Losses at the gene ends were 3 bases for V and 3 bases for J; bases not matched to a gene: 10. Germline CDR1 reads MNHEY; CDR2 reads SMNVEV (reference sequence). CDR3 in amino acids: CASSFRGSGVHYEQYF. The CDR3 region has the DNA TGTGCCAGCAGTTTTCGTGGTAGCGGGGTACACTACGAGCAGTACTTC.

The chain recombines TRBV12-1 with TRBJ2-7; the D call of TRBD1 is as the table states it, not checked on the DNA. TRBV12-1 is deemed a pseudogene. The CDR3 is 15 amino acids. CDR3 loop: CASSRDRVVSYEQYF. The CDR3 nucleotides are TGTGCCAGCAGCCGGGACAGGGTCGTCTCCTACGAGCAGTACTTC.

This rearrangement joins TRBV29-1 to TRBJ2-7; 10 bases line up with TRBD2. Germline CDR1 SQVTM, CDR2 ANQGSEA. This CDR3 is built from 15 residues. The V gene end was trimmed by 2 bases and the J gene end by 0 bases; junction bases not matched to a gene: 4. CDR3 loop: CSVEQLAGSSYEQYF. In nucleotides, the CDR3 is TGCAGCGTTGAACAACTAGCGGGAAGCTCCTACGAGCAGTACTTC.

V and J are TRBV3-1 (or the pseudogene TRBV3-2) and TRBJ1-3; D gene uncertain. The CDR3 totals 15 residues. CDR1 and CDR2 (germline): LGHDT, YNNKEL (reference sequence). Trimming stripped 8 bases from V and 2 bases from J, with 16 bases between. DNA of the CDR3: TGTGCCAGCCGGCCCAATCTGCCGGCTGGAAACACCATATATTTT. It encodes CASRPNLPAGNTIYF.

The rearrangement joins TRBV19 to TRBJ2-7; 9 bases match TRBD1. Germline assignment: CDR1 LNHDA and CDR2 SQIVND (reference sequence). V was clipped by 6 bases and J by 5 bases; unmatched bases: 5. The CDR3 runs to 13 residues. This chain's CDR3 is CASSEQGADEQYF. The CDR3 DNA sequence: TGTGCCAGTAGCGAACAGGGGGCTGACGAGCAGTACTTC.

This sequence joins TRBV28 and TRBJ1-1; D may be TRBD1 (6 bases). V gave up 6 bases and J gave up 1 base, with 15 bases separating them. In germline, CDR1 is MDHEN, CDR2 SYDVKM. This CDR3 spans 15 amino acids. DNA for the CDR3: TGTGCCAGCAGCCCCAGGACAGCTCCGAACACTGAAGCTTTCTTT. Amino acid sequence: CASSPRTAPNTEAFF.

The chain links TRBV27 to TRBJ2-3; D is perhaps TRBD1 (6 bases). V lost 5 bases to trimming and J lost 0 bases, with 18 bases between them. The CDR3 has 17 amino acids. Per germline, CDR1 MNHEY and CDR2 SMNVEV (reference sequence). This chain's CDR3 is CASSPTGQTKSTDTQYF. The CDR3, as DNA: TGTGCCAGCAGTCCGACGGGACAAACCAAGAGCACAGATACGCAGTATTTT.

The chain joins TRBV27 to TRBJ2-3; TRBD2 agrees at 9 bases. After removal of 5 bases from V and 2 bases from J, the junction contained 14 bases not matched to a gene. CDR3 length: 18 amino acids. Germline assignment: CDR1 MNHEY and CDR2 SMNVEV (reference sequence). CDR3 DNA: TGTGCCAGCAGTGCCCTATTTGGGAGCGGGAGGTTCACAGATACGCAGTATTTT. Amino acid sequence: CASSALFGSGRFTDTQYF.

The chain carries TRBV9 and TRBJ2-1, with 7 nucleotides matching TRBD2. This CDR3 spans 14 amino acids. V was pared by 3 bases and J by 6 bases, with 6 bases of the junction left unmatched. The V gene's germline CDR1 is SGDLS and CDR2 YYNGEE. CDR3 DNA: TGTGCCAGCAGCGGTCAACTAGCGAGCAATGAGCAGTTCTTC. This sequence encodes CASSGQLASNEQFF.